The 32 T cell receptor beta chains reported below all come from one sample, sequenced in a study of T cells expressing NK-cell markers (dated by TCRdb to between 2020 and 2021). The protocol used for the library was 5' RACE. Sequenced using an Illumina HiSeq 2000. Based on TCRdb reprocessing of the reads, there is one entry per CDR3 protein sequence, and DNA is missing. This sample's table carries 200,000 to 300,000 distinct CDR3 sequences. The top ten constitute roughly 4.2% of the sample. The sample taken for sequencing was blood T cells: a sorted CD56 or NKG2C T cell subset, CD4+ or CD8+ T cells, or bulk PBMC T cells (not recorded which). Every receptor here comes from a woman between 18 and 75 years old in good health.

The chain combines TRBV27 with TRBJ1-2; the TRBD1 assignment by TCRdb is unverifiable without DNA. Germline CDR1 is MNHEY and CDR2 is SMNVEV (reference sequence). CDR3 length: 13 residues. CDR3 loop: CASGPGQVYGYTF.

J is TRBJ1-2 and V is TRBV28; TCRdb designates TRBD1, a call that cannot be tested without DNA. The CDR3 loop spans 15 amino acids. Germline assignment: CDR1 MDHEN and CDR2 SYDVKM. The CDR3 loop reads CASKGGDRLNYGYTF.

The CDR3 loop is CATSRDRLPSFSDTQYF. The chain joins TRBV15 to TRBJ2-3; TCRdb indicates TRBD2, and absent DNA this call remains unverified. In germline, CDR1 is LNHNV, CDR2 YYDKDF (reference sequence). This CDR3 has 17 amino acids. Complete variable domain (other parts from reference TRBV15 and TRBJ2-3): DAMVIQNPRYQVTQFGKPVTLSCSQTLNHNVMYWYQQKSSQAPKLLFHYYDKDFNNEADTPDNFQSRRPNTSFCFLDIRSPGLGDTAMYLCATSRDRLPSFSDTQYFGPGTRLTVL.

Here the CDR3 reads CASSATSGVNIQYF. V and J are TRBV6-2 or TRBV6-3 and TRBJ2-4; TCRdb picks TRBD2, but there is no DNA to check that call. The germline gives CDR1 MNHEY, CDR2 SVGEGT. The CDR3 contains 14 residues.

The chain recombines TRBV19 with TRBJ2-2; TCRdb's D call of TRBD1 is untestable without DNA. This CDR3 has 16 amino acids. Germline values: CDR1 LNHDA, CDR2 SQIVND (reference sequence). The CDR3 sequence is CASSIGRQGLAGELFF.

This sequence joins TRBV12-3 or TRBV12-4 and TRBJ1-1; TCRdb outputs TRBD1, but without DNA this stays unchecked. The CDR3 consists of 13 residues. The CDR3 loop is CASQGQSNTEAFF.

V and J are TRBV25-1 and TRBJ1-1; TCRdb outputs TRBD1, but without DNA this stays unchecked. The CDR3 is 12 residues long. From germline, CDR1 is MGHDK and CDR2 SYGVNS. The CDR3 loop is CASSGQGLEAFF.

The CDR3 loop is CASSETRVLDTQYF. The rearrangement joins TRBV2 to TRBJ2-3; without DNA, the TCRdb call of TRBD1 cannot be checked. CDR3 length: 14 residues. The V gene's germline CDR1 is SNHLY and CDR2 FYNNEI.

CDR3 sequence: CASSVEGISSNQPQHF. The gene calls are TRBV28 and TRBJ1-5; there is no DNA to check the TCRdb D call of TRBD1. Germline lookup yields CDR1 MDHEN and CDR2 SYDVKM. The CDR3 has 16 residues.

V and J are TRBV5-1 and TRBJ2-1; absent DNA, TCRdb's TRBD2 call cannot be checked. The CDR3 runs to 16 residues. CDR1 is SGHRS and CDR2 is YFSETQ in the germline V gene. The CDR3 region is CASSLALAGRLDEQFF.

The chain uses TRBV21-1 and TRBJ1-5; with no DNA, the TCRdb D assignment of TRBD1 cannot be verified. TRBV21-1 corresponds to a pseudogene. CDR3 length: 16 residues. The CDR3 loop reads CASSEPTGGSGQPQHF.

The chain has TRBV20-1 and TRBJ2-3; TCRdb's D gene call, TRBD2, goes unchecked for lack of DNA. The CDR3 is made up of 16 amino acids. Germline assignment: CDR1 DFQATT and CDR2 SNEGSKA (reference sequence). The CDR3 loop reads CTPRSGLASSTDTQYF.

The chain recombines TRBV20-1 with TRBJ2-1; TCRdb indicates TRBD1, and absent DNA this call remains unverified. CDR3 length: 13 amino acids. Per the germline V gene, CDR1 is DFQATT and CDR2 is SNEGSKA (reference sequence). The chain's CDR3 is CSAPPYLSNEQFF.

The CDR3 here is CASRSGVYSNQPQHF. This sequence joins TRBV6-1 and TRBJ1-5; TCRdb's D call of TRBD1 is untestable without DNA. Germline V CDR1 and CDR2: MNHNS, SASEGT. This CDR3 is 15 amino acids long.

The chain couples TRBV20-1 to TRBJ2-3; TCRdb names TRBD2, which stays unverified in the absence of DNA. CDR1 is DFQATT, CDR2 SNEGSKA, per germline (reference sequence). CDR3 length: 14 residues. The CDR3 sequence: CSANLAGVTDTQYF.

The CDR3 spells CASSPQGPRTYNEQFF. V usage is TRBV4-1 and J usage is TRBJ2-1; absent DNA, TCRdb's TRBD1 call cannot be checked. The germline V gene encodes CDR1 MGHRA and CDR2 YSYEKL. There are 16 residues in the CDR3.

The gene calls are TRBV7-3 and TRBJ2-3; no DNA is available, so the TRBD1 call from TCRdb remains unchecked. This CDR3 comprises 15 residues. The germline CDR1 and CDR2 sequences are SGHTA and FQGTGA. CDR3 residues: CASSLTSTGGDTQYF.

The gene calls are TRBV5-1 and TRBJ2-1; no DNA is available, so the TRBD1 call from TCRdb remains unchecked. The CDR3 runs 13 residues. Germline lookup yields CDR1 SGHRS and CDR2 YFSETQ. This chain's CDR3 is CASSLIRVGEQFF.

The chain links TRBV7-2 to TRBJ1-2; checking the TCRdb D call of TRBD1 is not possible without DNA. The CDR3 contains 11 residues. Germline V CDR1 and CDR2: SGHTA, FQGNSA. The CDR3 loop is CASSSQQGRSF.

The CDR3 region is CATSRDPENTEAFF. The chain has TRBV15 and TRBJ1-1. The germline CDR1 and CDR2 sequences are LNHNV and YYDKDF (reference sequence). The CDR3 is made up of 14 amino acids.

The chain links TRBV12-3 or TRBV12-4 to TRBJ1-2; TCRdb's D gene call, TRBD1, goes unchecked for lack of DNA. CDR3 length: 16 amino acids. This CDR3 is CASSPGEHLLNYGYTF.

J is TRBJ2-1 and V is TRBV19. Looked up from germline, CDR1 is LNHDA and CDR2 is SQIVND (reference sequence). The CDR3 has 13 amino acids. Here the CDR3 reads CASSKDRYNEQFF.

J is TRBJ2-7 and V is TRBV27; TCRdb outputs TRBD2, but without DNA this stays unchecked. CDR1 and CDR2 from the germline V gene are MNHEY and SMNVEV (reference sequence). The CDR3 consists of 15 residues. The CDR3 loop reads CASWDSRTPVYEQYF.

The CDR3: CSAGGGHTGELFF. V gene TRBV20-1 combines with J gene TRBJ2-2; there is no DNA to check the TCRdb D call of TRBD2. Looked up from germline, CDR1 is DFQATT and CDR2 is SNEGSKA (reference sequence). This CDR3 spans 13 amino acids.

CDR3 in amino acids: CARSSSGRAGTGELFF. This sequence joins TRBV2 and TRBJ2-2; TCRdb indicates TRBD2, and absent DNA this call remains unverified. This CDR3 has 16 residues. From germline, CDR1 is SNHLY and CDR2 FYNNEI.

CDR3: CASSLSRGGEAFF. V is TRBV3-1 and J is TRBJ1-1. This CDR3 is built from 13 residues. CDR1 and CDR2 (germline): LGHDT, YNNKEL (reference sequence).

The V call is TRBV7-9, the J call TRBJ1-6; there is no DNA to check the TCRdb D call of TRBD1. The CDR3 runs 14 residues. In germline, CDR1 is SEHNR, CDR2 FQNEAQ (reference sequence). The CDR3 here is CASTGQGGNSPLHF.

This chain links TRBV12-3 or TRBV12-4 with TRBJ2-5; TCRdb proposes TRBD1, but this gene call is untestable without DNA. The CDR3 has 16 residues. The CDR3 reads CASSLRDIGYQETQYF.

This chain's CDR3 is CASSLRTSENIQYF. This rearrangement joins TRBV5-6 to TRBJ2-4. Germline lookup yields CDR1 SGHDT and CDR2 YYEEEE. The CDR3 is 14 amino acids.

V gene TRBV4-1 combines with J gene TRBJ2-7; TCRdb returns TRBD1, unconfirmable since there is no DNA. The CDR3 sequence is 16 residues long. Germline-derived CDR1 and CDR2 are MGHRA and YSYEKL. The CDR3: CASSQWAGVKSYEQYF.

J is TRBJ1-2 and V is TRBV29-1. Germline V gene lookup returns CDR1 SQVTM and CDR2 ANQGSEA. This CDR3 has 13 amino acids. The CDR3 reads CSVERVYRYGYTF.

The chain has TRBV6-1 and TRBJ1-3; TCRdb's D gene call, TRBD1, goes unchecked for lack of DNA. Germline V gene data show CDR1 as MNHNS and CDR2 as SASEGT. The CDR3 is 16 amino acids. CDR3 protein: CASSNGQGLSGNTIYF.